The rows below give T cell receptor beta chains drawn from one sample of a study of blood T cell repertoires in COVID-19. The protocol was immunoSEQ multiplex PCR, while the TCRdb copy is restricted to in-frame clones and leaves out a portion. The table lists fewer than 20,000 clones, about four fifths of them singletons, with roughly 14% in the top ten. The sequenced sample was peripheral blood. The receptors stem from a man aged 40-50 years with active or convalescent COVID-19. Both conserved end residues are trimmed from each CDR3.

>TRBV20-1|TRBJ2-3
SAETGDTQY
>TRBV3-1/TRBV3-2|TRBJ2-3
ASSITGTSGGLQY
>TRBV5-3|TRBJ1-6
ARSSGTGGSPLH
>TRBV18|TRBJ2-5
ASSPDRRSETQY
>TRBV6-5|TRBJ1-2
ASSGRGGGDYGYT
>TRBV3-1/TRBV3-2|TRBJ1-2
ASSQDFMDRAYT
>TRBV15|TRBJ2-7
ATTDGWSYEQY
>TRBV7-6|TRBJ1-2
ASSSGHKDGYT
>TRBV19|TRBJ2-5
ASSIDLSSLIRTGETQY
>TRBV25-1|TRBJ2-7
ASPRRKVDSPAYEQY
>TRBV5-6|TRBJ1-5
ASSEAGTGFQPQH
>TRBV2|TRBJ2-3
ASNRQGQDTQY
>TRBV14|TRBJ2-1
ASSLLPGLGPYNEQF
>TRBV27|TRBJ2-1
ASSHRTGGVGEQF
>TRBV27|TRBJ1-5
ASSLSWANQPQH
>TRBV13|TRBJ1-2
ASSSLGGFYGYT
>TRBV28|TRBJ1-5
ASSLATGVNQPQH
>TRBV4-2|TRBJ2-7
ASSQTTGTGAYEQY
>TRBV29-1|TRBJ2-5
SVVGTSGGQETQY
>TRBV7-6|TRBJ2-7
ASSLDDGTTYEQY
>TRBV5-1|TRBJ1-5
ASSPDGTGYNQPQH
>TRBV27|TRBJ1-3
ASSSAVSWGGSGNTIY
>TRBV6-5|TRBJ1-5
ASSPTWGGNQPQH
>TRBV6-5|TRBJ2-7
ASSPPGTGDYEQY
>TRBV5-1|TRBJ2-1
ASSPALGGAGEQF
>TRBV9|TRBJ1-2
ASSVSPDSIYGYT
>TRBV6-2/TRBV6-3|TRBJ2-1
ASSYPGTSGRSSYNEQF
>TRBV4-3|TRBJ2-1
ASSQGGGVGNEQF
>TRBV19|TRBJ2-1
ASSTRGYNEQF
>TRBV27|TRBJ1-2
ASSLKTGRANYGYT
>TRBV27|TRBJ2-7
ASSLGSPGDEQY
>TRBV7-8|TRBJ1-2
ASSSSRDRGYGYT
>TRBV6-5|TRBJ2-1
ASTNLDGGVNEQF
>TRBV2|TRBJ1-2
ASRDDRYDGYT
>TRBV6-6|TRBJ2-4
ASSPWRGTGLAKNIQY
>TRBV7-2|TRBJ1-6
ASTPVAASSSYNSPLH
>TRBV9|TRBJ1-1
ASSAPLQGSMNTEAF
>TRBV10-3|TRBJ1-3
ATKTGIGNTIY
>TRBV10-1|TRBJ2-4
ASSESKSGGAGTKNIQY
>TRBV27|TRBJ1-1
ASSLRGNTEAF
>TRBV30|TRBJ2-2
AWLRGSTGELF
>TRBV6-6|TRBJ2-1
ASSYFLGGNEQF
>TRBV19|TRBJ2-3
ATRLAGLDTQY
>TRBV25-1|TRBJ2-1
ASSARQGSYNEQF
>TRBV7-9|TRBJ2-3
ASSQTGTRAGTDTQY
>TRBV19|TRBJ1-6
ASSLRTGHSPLH
>TRBV4-2|TRBJ2-3
ASSQGGQGFADTQY
>TRBV6-2/TRBV6-3|TRBJ1-6
ASSYSSRQGSSPLH